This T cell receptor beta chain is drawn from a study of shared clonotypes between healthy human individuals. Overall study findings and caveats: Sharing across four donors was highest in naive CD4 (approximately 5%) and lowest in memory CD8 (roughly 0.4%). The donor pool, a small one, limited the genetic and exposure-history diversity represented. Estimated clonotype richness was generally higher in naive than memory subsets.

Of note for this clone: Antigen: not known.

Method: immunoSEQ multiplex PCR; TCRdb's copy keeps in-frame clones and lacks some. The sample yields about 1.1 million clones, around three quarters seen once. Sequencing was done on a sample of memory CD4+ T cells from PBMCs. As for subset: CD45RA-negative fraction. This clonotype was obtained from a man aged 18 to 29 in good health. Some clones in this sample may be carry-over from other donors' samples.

The CDR3 protein is CASSLGIGSYEQYF. The CDR3 region has the DNA TGCGCCAGCAGCTTGGGTATTGGATCCTACGAGCAGTACTTC. The chain combines TRBV5-1 with TRBJ2-7; D call uncertain. This CDR3 has 14 residues. Trimming shortened V by 0 bases and J by 1 base, and 8 bases separated the two germline ends. The germline gives CDR1 SGHRS, CDR2 YFSETQ.